Listed below are T cell receptor beta chains from one sample, sequenced in a study of CD8+CD57+ T cells in acquired aplastic anemia. TCRdb re-called the reads with MiXCR, one entry per CDR3 protein. The table shows 400,000 to 450,000 distinct CDR3 sequences, with 60% to 80% occurring only once. The specimen was sorted CD4+, CD8+, or CD8+CD57+ T cells (not recorded which) from PBMCs. The receptors stem from a human donor in good health, serving as a control. Each CDR3 is given with its conserved first and last residue. A D gene is named only where the DNA matches it firmly. Expanded clones get a size class; other rows say once, few or many, or leave the size out.

-	-	TRBJ2-7	TRBV20-1	TGCAGTGCCGAAAATTCTCTCAGGGGTTCGGTCTACGAGCAGTACTTC	CSAENSLRGSVYEQYF
-	TRBD2	TRBJ2-5	TRBV20-1	TGCAGCGCGCTGGGGAGCGGGGGGACAGAGTACTTC	CSALGSGGTEYF
-	-	TRBJ1-5	TRBV7-9	TGTGCCAGTAGTATAGGGCAACGTGGGGGAGGGCAGCAACAGCATTTT	CASSIGQRGGGQQQHF
once	TRBD2	TRBJ2-3	TRBV7-2	TGTGCCAGCAGCCAAGGTACTAGCGGCTACGAGCAGCACTATTTT	CASSQGTSGYEQHYF
-	-	TRBJ1-6	TRBV7-2	TGTGCCAGCAGCCGGGGGCCAGACTACGAGCAGTACCTCCACTTT	CASSRGPDYEQYLHF
-	-	TRBJ1-6	TRBV13	TGTGCCAGCAGTGTTAACCCCGCCAGGAACGGTTCACCCCTCCACTTT	CASSVNPARNGSPLHF
many	TRBD2	TRBJ2-3	TRBV6-4	TGTGCCAGCAGTGCTAGCGGGAGCACAGATACGCAGTATTTT	CASSASGSTDTQYF
-	-	TRBJ1-1	TRBV9	TGTGCCAGCAGCGAGTCGGGACTAGTCTCTGAGCAGTTCTTT	CASSESGLVSEQFF
-	TRBD2	TRBJ2-3	TRBV11-2	TGTGCCAGCAGTCTGGGACTAGCGGGGGCCAACAATGAGCAGTATTTT	CASSLGLAGANNEQYF
-	-	TRBJ1-2	TRBV12-3/TRBV12-4	TGTGCCAGCAGCCAATCAGGGATCGATGGCTACACCTTC	CASSQSGIDGYTF
-	-	TRBJ2-7	TRBV20-1	TGCAGTGCTAAACAAAGTCGGTCCGCCTACGAGCAGTACTTC	CSAKQSRSAYEQYF
-	-	TRBJ2-5	TRBV20-1	TGCAGTGCTGAAGGACGTAGAGAGACCCAGTACTTC	CSAEGRRETQYF
many	-	TRBJ1-5	TRBV2	TGTGCCAGCAGTGTAGCCGGGAGGACGAATCAGCCCCAGCATTTT	CASSVAGRTNQPQHF
-	-	TRBJ1-6	TRBV14	TGTGCCAGCAGCCAAGGTTACCGAAACTCCTATGTCTACTTT	CASSQGYRNSYVYF
many	-	TRBJ1-1	TRBV7-9	TGTGCCAGCAGCTTAGTTTCAGGGAGAGTCACTGAAGCTTTCTTT	CASSLVSGRVTEAFF
-	-	TRBJ2-3	TRBV7-6	TGTGCTAGCAGCTTAGCTCTAGGGGACAATACGCAGTATTTT	CASSLALGDNTQYF
once	TRBD2	TRBJ2-7	TRBV2	TGTGCCAGCAGCCTGGACGGGGGGTTACCCCACGAGCAGTACTTC	CASSLDGGLPHEQYF
-	-	TRBJ1-6	TRBV2	TGTGCCACCAGCAACATCGGACAGAAGTCACCCCTCCACTTC	CATSNIGQKSPLHF
many	TRBD2	TRBJ2-1	TRBV11-1	TGTGCCAGCGAATCCCGTACACTAGCGTTGGGTGAGCAGTTCTTC	CASESRTLALGEQFF
-	-	TRBJ1-5	TRBV7-9	TGCGCCAGCAGCTTAAGCCACTATCCGCCCCAGCATTTT	CASSLSHYPPQHF
many	TRBD2	TRBJ2-1	TRBV5-5	TGTGCCAGCAGCTTGCGAGTGTGGGCTAGCGGGGGTTACAATGAGCAGTTCTTC	CASSLRVWASGGYNEQFF
-	-	TRBJ2-7	TRBV7-3	TGTGCCAGCAGCAACTCGGCAGGGGTCGGTGGCTACAACTTC	CASSNSAGVGGYNF